This T cell receptor (beta chain) came from a study of HIV-infected patients and healthy controls. This clonotype was observed many times. The repertoire came from unfractionated whole blood and reflected all unsorted peripheral T cells. This CDR3 is built from 14 residues. V was pared by 3 bases and J by 2 bases, with 5 bases between. Reverse transcription used 450 to 550 ng RNA and constant-region primers for alpha and beta. Each of the alpha and beta chains got its own library through chain-specific third strand synthesis with indices. TCRdb passed the 5' RACE reads through MiXCR, listing each CDR3 protein once. The sample includes roughly 15,000 distinct CDR3 sequences, about 9.8% of them seen just once.

This clonotype originated in an adult in good health. Sequencing used blood. J is TRBJ1-6 and V is TRBV12-3 or TRBV12-4; tentative D call: TRBD1 (5 bases). This CDR3 is CASSLTAYNSPLHF. As DNA, the CDR3 is TGTGCCAGCAGTTTGACAGCCTATAATTCACCCCTCCACTTT.